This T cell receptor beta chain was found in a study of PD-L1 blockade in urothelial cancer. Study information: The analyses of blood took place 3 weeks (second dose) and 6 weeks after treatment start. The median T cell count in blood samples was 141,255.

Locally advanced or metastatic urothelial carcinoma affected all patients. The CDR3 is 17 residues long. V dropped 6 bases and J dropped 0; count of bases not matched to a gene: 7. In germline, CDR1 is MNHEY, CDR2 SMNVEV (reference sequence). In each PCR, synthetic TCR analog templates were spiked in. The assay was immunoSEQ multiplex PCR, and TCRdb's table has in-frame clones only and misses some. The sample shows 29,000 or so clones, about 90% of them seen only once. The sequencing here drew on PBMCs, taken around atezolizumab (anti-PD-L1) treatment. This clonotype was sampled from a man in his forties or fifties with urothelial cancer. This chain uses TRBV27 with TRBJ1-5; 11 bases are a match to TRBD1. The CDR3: CASRSGQGAISNQPQHF. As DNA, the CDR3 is TGTGCCAGCAGGTCCGGACAGGGGGCGATTAGCAATCAGCCCCAGCATTTT.